These T cell receptor beta chains were read from a single sample in a study of identical twins. TCRdb used MiXCR to reprocess the 5' RACE reads, holding one entry per CDR3 protein. Among a few hundred thousand distinct CDR3 sequences listed, about 9% were seen once. What was sequenced was naive T cells sorted from blood. All receptors come from a woman in her forties or fifties in good health. The CDR3 runs from the conserved cysteine through the conserved F or W. D genes are given only for firm matches. Only some rows state a clone size, as once, few, many or a class for expanded clones.

J gene,D gene,clone size,V gene,CDR3 protein,CDR3 DNA
TRBJ2-3,.,few,TRBV27,CASSLPGVTDTQYF,TGTGCCAGCAGTTTACCAGGGGTCACAGATACGCAGTATTTT
TRBJ1-3,TRBD1,.,TRBV6-5,CASTSTGTGTGNTIYF,TGTGCCAGCACCTCAACTGGGACAGGGACTGGAAACACCATATATTTT
TRBJ2-3,.,.,TRBV28,CASSLSPGADTQYF,TGTGCCAGCAGTTTATCCCCCGGCGCAGATACGCAGTATTTT
TRBJ2-5,TRBD1,few,TRBV11-3,CASLRQGSSETQYF,TGTGCCAGTCTCAGACAGGGTTCATCGGAGACCCAGTACTTC
TRBJ2-1,TRBD1,.,TRBV24-1,CATSDPDRESYNEQFF,TGTGCCACCAGTGACCCTGACAGGGAGTCCTACAATGAGCAGTTCTTC
TRBJ2-5,.,.,TRBV29-1,CSVGTPHSETQYF,TGCAGCGTGGGGACACCACATTCAGAGACCCAGTACTTC
TRBJ2-7,TRBD1,few,TRBV7-8,CASRPTGMVYEQYF,TGTGCCAGCAGACCGACAGGGATGGTCTACGAGCAGTACTTC
TRBJ2-1,.,.,TRBV4-2,CASSQDEGVNEQFF,TGTGCCAGCAGCCAAGATGAAGGGGTCAATGAGCAGTTCTTC
TRBJ2-2,.,.,TRBV10-2,CASSELAANTGELFF,TGCGCCAGCAGTGAGTTAGCGGCGAACACCGGGGAGCTGTTTTTT
TRBJ2-5,.,few,TRBV12-3/TRBV12-4,CASSPRGTGETQYF,TGTGCCAGCAGCCCAAGGGGCACGGGAGAGACCCAGTACTTC